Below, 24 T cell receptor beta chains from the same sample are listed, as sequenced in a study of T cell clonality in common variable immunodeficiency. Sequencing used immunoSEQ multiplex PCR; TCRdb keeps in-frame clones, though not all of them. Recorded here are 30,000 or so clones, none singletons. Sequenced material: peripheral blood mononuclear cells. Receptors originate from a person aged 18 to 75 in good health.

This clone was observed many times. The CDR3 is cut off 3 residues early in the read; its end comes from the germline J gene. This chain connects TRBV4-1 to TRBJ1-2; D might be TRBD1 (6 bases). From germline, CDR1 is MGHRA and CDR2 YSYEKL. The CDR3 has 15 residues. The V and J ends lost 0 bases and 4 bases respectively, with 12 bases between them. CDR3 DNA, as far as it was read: TGCGCCAGCAGCCAAGATTCAGGGGTGAGCTATGGC. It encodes CASSQDSGVSYG. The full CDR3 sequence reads CASSQDSGVSYGYTF.

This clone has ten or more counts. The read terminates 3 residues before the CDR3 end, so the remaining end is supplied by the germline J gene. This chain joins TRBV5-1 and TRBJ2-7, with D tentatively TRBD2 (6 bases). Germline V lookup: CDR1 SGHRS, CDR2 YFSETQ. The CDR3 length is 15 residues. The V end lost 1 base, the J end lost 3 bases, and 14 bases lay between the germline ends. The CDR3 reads CASSLIVSGDYEQYF. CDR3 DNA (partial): TGCGCCAGCAGCTTGATAGTGTCGGGGGACTACGAG.

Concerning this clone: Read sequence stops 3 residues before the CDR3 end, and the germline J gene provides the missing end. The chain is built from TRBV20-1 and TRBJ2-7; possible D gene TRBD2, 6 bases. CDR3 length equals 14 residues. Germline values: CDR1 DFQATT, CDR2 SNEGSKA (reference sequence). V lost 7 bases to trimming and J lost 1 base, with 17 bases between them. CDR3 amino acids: CSGRDTGGSYEQYF. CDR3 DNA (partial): TGCAGTGGACGCGACACCGGGGGATCCTACGAG.

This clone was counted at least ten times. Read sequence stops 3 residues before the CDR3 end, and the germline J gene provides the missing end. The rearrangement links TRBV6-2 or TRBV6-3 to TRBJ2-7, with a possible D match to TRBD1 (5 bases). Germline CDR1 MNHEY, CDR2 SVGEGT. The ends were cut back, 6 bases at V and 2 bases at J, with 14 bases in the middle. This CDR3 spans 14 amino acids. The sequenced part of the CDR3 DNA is TGTGCCAGCAGCCACGCACCAGGGACCTACGAG. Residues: CASSHAPGTYE. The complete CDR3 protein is CASSHAPGTYEQYF.

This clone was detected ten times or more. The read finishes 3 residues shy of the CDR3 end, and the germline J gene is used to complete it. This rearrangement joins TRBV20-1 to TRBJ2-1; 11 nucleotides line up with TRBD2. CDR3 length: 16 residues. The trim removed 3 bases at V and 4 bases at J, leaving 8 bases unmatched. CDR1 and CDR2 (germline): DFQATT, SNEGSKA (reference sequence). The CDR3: CSAREHTSGRYNEQFF. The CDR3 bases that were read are TGCAGTGCTAGGGAACACACTAGCGGGAGATACAATGAG.

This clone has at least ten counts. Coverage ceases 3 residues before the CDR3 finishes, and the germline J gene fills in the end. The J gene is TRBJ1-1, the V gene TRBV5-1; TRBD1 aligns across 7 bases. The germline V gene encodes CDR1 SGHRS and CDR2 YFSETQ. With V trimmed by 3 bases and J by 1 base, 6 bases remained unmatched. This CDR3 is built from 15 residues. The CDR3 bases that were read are TGCGCCAGCAGCTCCGCAGGGGGTTGGAACACTGAA. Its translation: CASSSAGGWNTE. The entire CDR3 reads CASSSAGGWNTEAFF.

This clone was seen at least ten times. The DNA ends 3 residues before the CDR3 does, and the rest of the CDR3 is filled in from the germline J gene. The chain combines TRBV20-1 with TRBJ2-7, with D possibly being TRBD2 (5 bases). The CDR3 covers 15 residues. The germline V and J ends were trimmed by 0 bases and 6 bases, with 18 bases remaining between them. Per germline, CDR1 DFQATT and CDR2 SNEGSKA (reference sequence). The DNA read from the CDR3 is TGCAGTGCTAGAGATCGTGGACGGGGAGTCTCCGAG. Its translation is CSARDRGRGVSE. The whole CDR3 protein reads CSARDRGRGVSEQYF.

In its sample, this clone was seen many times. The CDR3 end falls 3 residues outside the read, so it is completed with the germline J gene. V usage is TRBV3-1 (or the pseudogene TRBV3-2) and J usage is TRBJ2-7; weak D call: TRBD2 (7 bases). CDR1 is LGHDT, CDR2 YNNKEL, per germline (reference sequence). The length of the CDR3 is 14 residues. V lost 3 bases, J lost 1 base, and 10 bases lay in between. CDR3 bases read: TGTGCCAGCAGCCATGCGGGGGCGTCCTACGAG. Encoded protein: CASSHAGASYE. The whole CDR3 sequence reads CASSHAGASYEQYF.

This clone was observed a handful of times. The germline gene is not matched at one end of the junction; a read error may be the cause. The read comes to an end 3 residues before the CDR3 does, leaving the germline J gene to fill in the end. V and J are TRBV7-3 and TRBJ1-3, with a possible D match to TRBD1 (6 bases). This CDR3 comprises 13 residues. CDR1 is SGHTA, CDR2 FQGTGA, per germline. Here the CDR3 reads CSSSLTRRDTIYF. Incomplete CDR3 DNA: TGTTCCAGCAGCTTAACTCGGAGGGACACG.

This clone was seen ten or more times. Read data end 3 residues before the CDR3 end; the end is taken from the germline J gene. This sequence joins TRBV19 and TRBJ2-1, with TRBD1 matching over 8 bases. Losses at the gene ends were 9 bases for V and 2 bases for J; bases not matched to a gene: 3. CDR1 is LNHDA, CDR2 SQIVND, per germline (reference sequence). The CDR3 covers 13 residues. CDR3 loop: CASADRAYNEQFF. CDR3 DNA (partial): TGTGCCAGCGCGGACAGGGCCTACAATGAG.

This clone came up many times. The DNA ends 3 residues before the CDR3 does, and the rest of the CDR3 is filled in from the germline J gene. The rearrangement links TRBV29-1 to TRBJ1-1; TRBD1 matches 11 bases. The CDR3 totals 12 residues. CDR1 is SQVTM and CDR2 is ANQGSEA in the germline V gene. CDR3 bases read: TGCAGCGTTGGGGACAGGGGGGGCCCG. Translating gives CSVGDRGGP. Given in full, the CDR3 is CSVGDRGGPAFF.

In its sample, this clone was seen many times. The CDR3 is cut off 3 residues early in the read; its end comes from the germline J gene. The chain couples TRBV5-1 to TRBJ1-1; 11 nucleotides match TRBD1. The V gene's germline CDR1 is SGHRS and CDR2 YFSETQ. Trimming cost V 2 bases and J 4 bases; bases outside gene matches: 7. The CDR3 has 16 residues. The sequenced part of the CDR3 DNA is TGCGCCAGCAGCTTAAGGTGGGGACAGGGGGTCACTGAA. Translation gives CASSLRWGQGVTE. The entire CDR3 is CASSLRWGQGVTEAFF.

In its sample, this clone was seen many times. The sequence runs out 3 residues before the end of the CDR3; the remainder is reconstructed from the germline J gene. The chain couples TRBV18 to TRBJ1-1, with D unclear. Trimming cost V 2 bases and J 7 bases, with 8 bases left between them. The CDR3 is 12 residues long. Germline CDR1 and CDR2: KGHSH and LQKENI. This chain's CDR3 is CASSPSSGEAFF. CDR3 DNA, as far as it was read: TGTGCCAGCTCACCATCGTCGGGTGAA. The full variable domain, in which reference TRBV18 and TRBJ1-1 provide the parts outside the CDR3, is NAGVMQNPRHLVRRRGQEARLRCSPMKGHSHVYWYRQLPEEGLKFMVYLQKENIIDESGMPKERFSAEFPKEGPSILRIQQVVRGDSAAYFCASSPSSGEAFFGQGTRLTVV.

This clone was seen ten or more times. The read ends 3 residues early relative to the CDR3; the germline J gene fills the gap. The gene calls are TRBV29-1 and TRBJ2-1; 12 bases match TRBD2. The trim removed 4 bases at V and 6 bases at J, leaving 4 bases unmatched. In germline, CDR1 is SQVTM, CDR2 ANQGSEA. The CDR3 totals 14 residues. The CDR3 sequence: CSVVLAGGPNEQFF. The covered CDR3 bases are TGCAGCGTTGTTCTAGCGGGAGGGCCCAATGAG.

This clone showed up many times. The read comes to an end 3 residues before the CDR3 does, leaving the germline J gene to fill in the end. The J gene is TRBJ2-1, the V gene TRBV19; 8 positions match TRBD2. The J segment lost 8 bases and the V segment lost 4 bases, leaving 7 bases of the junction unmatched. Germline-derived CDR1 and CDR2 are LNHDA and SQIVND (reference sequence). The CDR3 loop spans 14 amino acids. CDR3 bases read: TGTGCCAGTAGTAAGGGACTAGTGGGCGATGAG. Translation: CASSKGLVGDE. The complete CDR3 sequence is CASSKGLVGDEQFF. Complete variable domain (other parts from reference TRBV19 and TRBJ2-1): DGGITQSPKYLFRKEGQNVTLSCEQNLNHDAMYWYRQDPGQGLRLIYYSQIVNDFQKGDIAEGYSVSREKKESFPLTVTSAQKNPTAFYLCASSKGLVGDEQFFGPGTRLTVL.

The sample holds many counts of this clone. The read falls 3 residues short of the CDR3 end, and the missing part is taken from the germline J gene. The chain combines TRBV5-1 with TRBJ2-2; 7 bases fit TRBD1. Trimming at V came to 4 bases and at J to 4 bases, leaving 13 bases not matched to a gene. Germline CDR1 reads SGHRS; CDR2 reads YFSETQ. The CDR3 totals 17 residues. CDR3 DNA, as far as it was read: TGCGCCAGCAGCACCCGTACAGGGGCTCCCAGCACCGGGGAG. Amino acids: CASSTRTGAPSTGE. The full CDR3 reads CASSTRTGAPSTGELFF.

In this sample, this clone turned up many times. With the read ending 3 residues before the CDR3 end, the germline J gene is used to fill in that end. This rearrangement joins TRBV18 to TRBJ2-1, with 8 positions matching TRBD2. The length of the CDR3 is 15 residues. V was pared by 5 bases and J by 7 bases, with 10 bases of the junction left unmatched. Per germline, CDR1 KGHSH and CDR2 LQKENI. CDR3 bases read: TGTGCCAGCTCAAGGTCGGCGGGGGGAGAAAATGAG. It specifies CASSRSAGGENE. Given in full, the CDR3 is CASSRSAGGENEQFF.

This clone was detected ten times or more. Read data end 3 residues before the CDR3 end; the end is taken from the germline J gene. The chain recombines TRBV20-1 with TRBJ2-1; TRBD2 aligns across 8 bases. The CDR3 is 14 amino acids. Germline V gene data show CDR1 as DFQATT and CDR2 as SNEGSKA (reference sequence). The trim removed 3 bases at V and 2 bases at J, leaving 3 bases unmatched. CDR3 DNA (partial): TGCAGTGCTAGGGGCGGGGGGACCTACAATGAG. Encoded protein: CSARGGGTYNE. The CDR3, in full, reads CSARGGGTYNEQFF.

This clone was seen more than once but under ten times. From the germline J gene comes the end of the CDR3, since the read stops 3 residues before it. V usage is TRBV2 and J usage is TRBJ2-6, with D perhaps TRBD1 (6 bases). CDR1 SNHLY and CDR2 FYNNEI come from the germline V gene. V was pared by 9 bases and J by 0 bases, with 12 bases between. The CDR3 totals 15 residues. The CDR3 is CARGKGGSGANVLTF. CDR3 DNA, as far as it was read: TGTGCCAGGGGGAAAGGGGGCTCTGGGGCCAACGTC.

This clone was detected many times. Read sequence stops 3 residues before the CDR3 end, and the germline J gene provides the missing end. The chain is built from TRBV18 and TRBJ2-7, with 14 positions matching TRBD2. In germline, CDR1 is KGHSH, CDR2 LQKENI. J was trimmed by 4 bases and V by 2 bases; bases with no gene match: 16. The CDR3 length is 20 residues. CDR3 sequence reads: CASSPMGLAGEKGGSYEQYF. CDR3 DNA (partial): TGTGCCAGCTCACCAATGGGACTAGCGGGAGAAAAAGGTGGTTCGTACGAG.

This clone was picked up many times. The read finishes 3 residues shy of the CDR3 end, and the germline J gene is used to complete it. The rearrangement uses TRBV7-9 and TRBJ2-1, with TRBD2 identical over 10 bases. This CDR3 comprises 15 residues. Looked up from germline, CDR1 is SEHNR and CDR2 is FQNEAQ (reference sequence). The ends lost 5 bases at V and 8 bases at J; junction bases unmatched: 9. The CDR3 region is CASSPPGLALHEQFF. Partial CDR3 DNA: TGTGCCAGCAGCCCCCCGGGACTAGCGTTGCATGAG.

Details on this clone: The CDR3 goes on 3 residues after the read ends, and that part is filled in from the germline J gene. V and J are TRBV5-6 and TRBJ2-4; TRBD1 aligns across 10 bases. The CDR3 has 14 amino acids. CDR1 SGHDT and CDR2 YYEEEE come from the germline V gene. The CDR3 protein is CASSDGTGAQPQYF. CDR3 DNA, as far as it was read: TGTGCCAGCAGCGACGGGACAGGGGCTCAGCCT. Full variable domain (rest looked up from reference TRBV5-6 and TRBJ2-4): DAGVTQSPTHLIKTRGQQVTLRCSPKSGHDTVSWYQQALGQGPQFIFQYYEEEERQRGNFPDRFSGHQFPNYSSELNVNALLLGDSALYLCASSDGTGAQPQYFGAGTRLSVL.

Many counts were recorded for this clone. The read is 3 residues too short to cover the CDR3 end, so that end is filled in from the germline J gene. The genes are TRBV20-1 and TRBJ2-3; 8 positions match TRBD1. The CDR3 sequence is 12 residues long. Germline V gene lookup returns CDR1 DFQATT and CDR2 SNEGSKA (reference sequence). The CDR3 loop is CSLDRGPDTQYF. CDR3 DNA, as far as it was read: TGCAGCTTAGACAGGGGCCCAGATACG.

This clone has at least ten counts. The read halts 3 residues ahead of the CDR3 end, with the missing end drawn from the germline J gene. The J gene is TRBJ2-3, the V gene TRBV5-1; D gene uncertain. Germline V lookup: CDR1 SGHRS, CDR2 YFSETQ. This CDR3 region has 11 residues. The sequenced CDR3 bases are TGCGCCAGCAGCTTACAAGAGACG. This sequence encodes CASSLQET. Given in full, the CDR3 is CASSLQETQYF. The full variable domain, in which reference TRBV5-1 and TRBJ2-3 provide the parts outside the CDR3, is KAGVTQTPRYLIKTRGQQVTLSCSPISGHRSVSWYQQTPGQGLQFLFEYFSETQRNKGNFPGRFSGRQFSNSRSEMNVSTLELGDSALYLCASSLQETQYFGPGTRLTVL.